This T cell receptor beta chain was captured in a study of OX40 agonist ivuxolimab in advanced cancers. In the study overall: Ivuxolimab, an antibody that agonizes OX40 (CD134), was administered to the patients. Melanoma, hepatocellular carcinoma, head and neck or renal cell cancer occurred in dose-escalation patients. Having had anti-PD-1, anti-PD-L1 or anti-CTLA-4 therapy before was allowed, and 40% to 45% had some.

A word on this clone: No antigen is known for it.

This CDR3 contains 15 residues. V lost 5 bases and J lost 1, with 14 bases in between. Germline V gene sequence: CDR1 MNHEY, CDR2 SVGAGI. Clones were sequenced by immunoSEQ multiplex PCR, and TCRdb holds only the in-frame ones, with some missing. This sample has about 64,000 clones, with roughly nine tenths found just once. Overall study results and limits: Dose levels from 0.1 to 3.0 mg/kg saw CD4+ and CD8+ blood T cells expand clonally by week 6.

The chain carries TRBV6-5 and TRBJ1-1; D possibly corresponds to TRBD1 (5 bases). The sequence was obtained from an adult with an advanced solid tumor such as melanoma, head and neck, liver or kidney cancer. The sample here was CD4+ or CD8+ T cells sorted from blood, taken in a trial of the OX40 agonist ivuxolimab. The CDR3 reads CASSPGRSWNTEAFF. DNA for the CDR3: TGTGCCAGCAGTCCGGGACGTTCTTGGAACACTGAAGCTTTCTTT.